The 8 T cell receptor beta chains given below trace back to one sample, sequenced in a study of Ad26.COV2.S vaccination and SARS-CoV-2 variants. Treatment: some 19 received Ad26.COV2.S at low or high dose, single or two shots; about 5 received placebo; per-sample allocation not given. Sampling took place 63 days after the first vaccine or placebo injection. Using immunoSEQ multiplex PCR, the repertoire was profiled, and TCRdb retains in-frame clones only, with some absent. The repertoire has about 350,000 clones, about 85% of them found once; the top ten carry around 6.4%. This specimen was peripheral blood, taken in a trial of Ad26.COV2.S vaccine versus placebo. Every receptor here comes from a person aged 18-65 years who received the Ad26.COV2.S COVID-19 vaccine or a placebo.

J is TRBJ2-7 and V is TRBV3-1 (or the pseudogene TRBV3-2), with D perhaps TRBD2 (5 bases). This CDR3 has 15 residues. V lost 0 bases, J lost 3 bases, and 12 bases lay in between. In germline, CDR1 is LGHDT, CDR2 YNNKEL (reference sequence). The CDR3 nucleotides are TGTGCCAGCAGCCAAGACTCCCCGGGGAACTACGAGCAGTACTTC. Translation: CASSQDSPGNYEQYF.

This chain joins TRBV10-1 and TRBJ2-3; possible D gene TRBD1, 5 bases. Germline CDR1 is WNHNN and CDR2 is SYGVQD (reference sequence). V lost 8 bases and J lost 2, with 11 bases in between. This CDR3 spans 13 amino acids. The CDR3 spells CASPTELTDTQYF. Here the CDR3 DNA reads TGCGCCAGCCCGACAGAGCTCACAGATACGCAGTATTTT.

This chain connects TRBV15 to TRBJ1-1; TRBD1 might be the D (5 bases). The CDR3 extends over 16 amino acids. V was trimmed by 0 bases and J by 1 base, leaving 12 bases between them. Germline CDR1 is LNHNV and CDR2 is YYDKDF (reference sequence). The CDR3 nucleotides read TGTGCCACCAGCAGAGATCTGGGGACTTGGAACACTGAAGCTTTCTTT. Protein sequence: CATSRDLGTWNTEAFF.

This rearrangement joins TRBV7-2 to TRBJ1-3, with 9 bases aligning to TRBD1. J was trimmed by 4 bases and V by 5 bases; bases with no gene match: 15. CDR1 is SGHTA, CDR2 FQGNSA, per germline. This CDR3 has 18 amino acids. The CDR3 coding sequence is TGTGCCAGCAGCCGGTGGACAGGGGATGAACTAGGAGGAAACACCATATATTTT. This codes for CASSRWTGDELGGNTIYF. Supplemented by reference TRBV7-2 and TRBJ1-3, the full variable domain reads GAGVSQSPSNKVTEKGKDVELRCDPISGHTALYWYRQSLGQGLEFLIYFQGNSAPDKSGLPSDRFSAERTGGSVSTLTIQRTQQEDSAVYLCASSRWTGDELGGNTIYFGEGSWLTVV.

This clone showed up just once. The CDR3: CASSREGLAGANEQFF. The CDR3 bases are TGTGCCAGCAGTCGAGAAGGACTAGCGGGAGCAAATGAGCAGTTCTTC. The J gene is TRBJ2-1, the V gene TRBV6-6; 13 bases align to TRBD2. Germline lookup yields CDR1 MNHNY and CDR2 SVGAGI (reference sequence). This CDR3 has 16 amino acids. Trimming took 5 bases from V and 7 from J; bases not matched to a gene: 8.

The chain carries TRBV11-1 and TRBJ2-3; 7 bases agree with TRBD2. V lost 1 base and J lost 6; bases outside the gene matches: 7. From germline, CDR1 is SGHAT and CDR2 FQDESV (reference sequence). The CDR3 consists of 15 residues. The CDR3 sequence: CASSLGAGNGDTQYF. The CDR3 coding sequence is TGTGCCAGCAGCTTAGGAGCGGGGAACGGGGATACGCAGTATTTT.

V is TRBV30 and J is TRBJ1-2; 8 positions match TRBD1. This CDR3 is built from 12 residues. Per the germline V gene, CDR1 is GTSNPN and CDR2 is SVGIG (reference sequence). Unmatched junction bases numbered 3, after V lost 2 bases and J lost 7 bases. The DNA for the CDR3 is TGTGCCTGGAGTCCAGGGGGCCCTGGCTACACCTTC. It yields the protein CAWSPGGPGYTF.

The chain recombines TRBV5-1 with TRBJ2-7; D unclear. Trimming shortened V by 0 bases and J by 1 base, and 8 bases separated the two germline ends. CDR3 length equals 14 residues. Germline values: CDR1 SGHRS, CDR2 YFSETQ. The chain's CDR3 is CASSLAGKSYEQYF. Here the CDR3 DNA reads TGCGCCAGCAGCTTGGCTGGGAAATCCTACGAGCAGTACTTC.